This T cell receptor (beta chain) stems from a study of cytomegalovirus exposure and HLA in healthy donors (dated by TCRdb to about 2017). Background on the whole study: An earlier analysis of approximately 550 of the donors reported 250 to 300 Gb of sequence data and 120 million or so unique TCR beta sequences from about 179 million T cells. About 280 gigabases of sequencing data and 91 million or so unique TCR sequences made up an early release that covered several hundred HLA-typed donors. Of the approximately 370 genotyped donors, 75% to 85% were placed in the genetic ancestry cluster associated with self-reported Caucasian donors. The aim of the study was to test whether cataloging public T cell receptors could identify signatures of past pathogen exposure. The T cell repertoires of around 730 subjects were profiled by immunosequencing and related to cytomegalovirus serostatus. A separate validation cohort of over 95 different subjects was used in addition to the approximately 610-subject first cohort. The study combined high-throughput TCR immunosequencing, statistical association of individual TCRs with disease status, and machine learning to predict cytomegalovirus infection status. A later analysis re-analyzed previously published TCR beta repertoires from roughly 690 donors and added high-resolution HLA genotyping to study TCR occurrence patterns. In the later analysis, no new phenotypic data were used to find candidate immune exposures; instead, reliance was placed on TCR beta sequences and their occurrence across donors. To decide whether each TCR beta V gene segment behaved as functional or pseudogenic, an earlier analysis of some 580 of the donors relied on high-throughput TCR beta sequencing. Alongside the repertoire data, information on donor age, sex, ethnicity and CMV serostatus was compiled. A later genetic analysis used genome-wide SNP genotypes for 398 of the 666 donors, treating that subset as a discovery cohort. All discovery cohort repertoires had been generated on a single sequencing platform. Class I and class II HLA loci were covered by the typing at four-digit resolution. Typing coverage varied by locus: about 620-630 donors for A, B, C, DRB1 and DQB1; approximately 560 for DQA1; about 590 for DPA1; 400 to 480 for DPB1. Roughly 5 DR-DQ haplotypes were handled as single units for association and clustering because linkage in the cohort was strong. Among around 400 genotyped donors of the cohort, an average of approximately 240,000 unique TCR beta nucleotide sequences were sequenced per donor, about a sixth of them non-productive.

The library came from the immunoSEQ multiplex PCR assay. A mixture of 60 forward primers for TCR Vbeta segments and 13 reverse primers for TCR Jbeta segments was used in the multiplex PCR. The CDR3 region of rearranged TCR beta genes was amplified from genomic DNA by a multiplex PCR assay. Amplified TCR beta libraries were sequenced as 87-base-pair reads on the Illumina HiSeq System. The authors processed their data as follows. A later analysis counted tens of millions of unique TCR beta chains across the 600 to 850 repertoires, and about 10 million of these chains were shared by at least two donors. A nearest-neighbor algorithm error-corrected the raw reads and collapsed the reads into unique sequences, merging closely related sequences to remove PCR and sequencing errors. Alignment of CDR3 sequences to IMGT reference sequences was used to assign V, D and J gene segments. For a sequence to be retained, a match of at least six nucleotides to both a V gene segment and a J gene segment was required. Rearrangements were called productive when the CDR3 lacked stop codons and stayed in frame with V and J; all others were non-productive. Following IMGT convention, CDR3 was defined as the stretch from the second conserved V-encoded cysteine to the conserved J-encoded phenylalanine. Sequences without an unambiguous match to a single V gene segment were excluded from the earlier analysis of approximately 600 of the donors. An earlier analysis of approximately 590 of the donors classified V segments as functional when productive rearrangements were above 56.7% and as segregating when the standard deviation between donors was above 5%. A statistical classification framework was built for diagnosing cytomegalovirus status from the catalog of TCR beta chain sequences. A later analysis assigned V and J genes by comparing TCR nucleotide sequences with IMGT/GENE-DB human TR gene sequences. A later analysis assigned CDR3 sequences and most-parsimonious VDJ recombination scenarios with the TCRdist pipeline. In a later analysis, every TCR beta chain was defined by the combination of its CDR3 amino acid sequence and its V-gene family, and reads without a unique V-gene family were dropped. As a way to deal with suspected cross-contamination and a sequencing artifact, a later analysis dropped hundreds of nucleotide sequences that were highly shared and had low generation probability. In a later analysis, a clonal expansion index for each public chain was calculated from normalized within-repertoire ranks of inferred template counts. A later analysis computed generation probabilities with a VDJ recombination model fitted to out-of-frame rearrangements, and checked the results against IGoR. In a later analysis, TCR-TCR, TCR-HLA and TCR-CMV co-occurrence was scored with hypergeometric tests, and a repertoire-size bias correction was applied to TCR pairs. To estimate false discovery rates, a later analysis permuted the HLA or CMV assignments 20 times. In a later analysis, co-occurring TCRs were grouped using DBSCAN, with TCRdist sequence similarity added in when clustering inside HLA-allele-positive subsets. Repertoires with fewer than 30,000 or more than 120,000 public chains, plus five repertoires with anomalous nucleotide sharing, were excluded from co-occurrence clustering. What TCRdb holds here is the immuneACCESS table cut down to in-frame rearrangements. Part of the clones is not present; checked against another copy, under half of the missing clones reflect an unresolved V gene, and the others are unexplained. Clone size and V and J calls were adopted from that table, with D and trimming inferred from the DNA. A total of approximately 170,000 clones appear in this sample, almost 75% of them only once. Approximately 5.4% of the sample rests with the top ten.

In total, roughly 710 healthy bone marrow donors made up the cohort. At the time of sampling, all cohort members were nominally healthy, though unrecorded immune exposures were likely present. The donor was CMV seropositive and belonged to the group of 250 to 300 seropositive cohort members. Each donor provided a peripheral blood sample, and peripheral blood mononuclear cells were used for TCR beta sequencing. The Qiagen DNeasy Blood Extraction Kit was used to extract genomic DNA from the blood cell samples. General study outcomes and caveats: A cluster of highly shared sequence variants was judged likely to represent a technical artifact of the sequencing pipeline. Most TCR sequences were observed very rarely across donors, whereas some public TCRs were present in many individuals. The authors suggested that the approach could potentially be extended to other disease states and immunological phenotypes. In vitro tests confirmed that a few of the cytomegalovirus-associated TCR beta chains recognize cytomegalovirus antigens. In a later analysis, TCR association rates were found to vary across HLA loci, with the most associated TCRs seen for DRB1 alleles and the fewest for HLA-C alleles. Cytomegalovirus status was reported to be diagnosed by the classifier with high specificity and sensitivity in both the original and validation cohorts. Correlated functional status among segregating V segments might be attributable to linkage disequilibrium, but an unknown experimental factor could not be ruled out. In a later analysis, several top co-occurrence clusters were reported to appear linked to parvovirus B19, influenza, CMV and Epstein-Barr virus. At a false discovery rate of 0.05, a later analysis linked around 15,000 TCR beta sequences to specific HLA alleles. A later genetic analysis associated a missense DCLRE1C variant with V-gene and J-gene trimming of TCR beta chains, and an independent cohort replicated the association. Compared with equally common non-associated chains, HLA-associated TCR beta chains in a later analysis were more clonally expanded and had lower generation probabilities. In the study, some 160 TCR beta chains were listed as associated with cytomegalovirus. For the cohort, immune exposure information was limited to CMV serostatus. Presence/absence analyses assumed roughly uniform sequencing depth across donors, an assumption that may not hold. Assigning TCR associations to individual alleles was difficult when HLA alleles, especially DR and DQ, strongly co-occurred. Broadly in line with IMGT annotations, most TCR beta V segments showed up in productive rearrangements about 87% or about 30% of the time in an earlier analysis of several hundred of the donors. In a later genetic analysis, fewer N-insertions in productive TCRs were reported among donors in an Asian-associated ancestry cluster than the roughly 710-donor mean. HLA typing was unavailable for some donors at each locus, so association tests used only the typed subset. The earlier analysis of nearly 600 of the donors excluded 15 to 20 rarely observed V segments, including chromosome 9 orphons, because counts were too low. A further reported finding was that TCR beta sequences accurately predicted the HLA-A and HLA-B alleles for most subjects in the first cohort. This cohort had only TCR beta chains sequenced, and the lack of alpha or paired-chain data limited which features could be detected. In a later analysis, most CMV-associated TCR beta chains were found to appear HLA-restricted, with HLA associations seemingly driven largely by CMV exposure.

About this clone itself: This receptor's antigen is unknown. Base-call qualities are not available, and no considerably larger clone is one nucleotide away.

The specimen was PBMCs. The sequence came from a woman between 18 and 29 years old in good health and CMV-seropositive.

Here the CDR3 is given as CASSGTSGGPDTQYF. The bases read TGTGCCAGCAGTGGGACTAGCGGGGGTCCAGATACGCAGTATTTT. The chain was built from TRBV6-5 and TRBJ2-3; the central 14 bases match TRBD2. For this chain, trimming is 5 bases at the V end and 4 bases at the J end, and the number of junction bases without a gene match is 2. Based on the germline V gene, the CDR1 and CDR2 sequences are MNHEY and SVGAGI. The CDR3 sequence holds 15 residues, the cysteine and phenylalanine included. Of the read, only the CDR3 DNA is kept; its 45 bases are in frame from base 1.